The entry that follows covers one TCR beta chain sequence. The germline CDR1 and CDR2 sequences are SNHLY and FYNNEI. The V end lost 6 bases, the J end lost 4 bases, and 12 bases lay between the germline ends. The CDR3 totals 13 residues. Repertoires were generated with immunoSEQ multiplex PCR, while TCRdb's copy carries only in-frame clones and drops some. The repertoire holds under 65,000 clones, with under 95% as singletons. This sample was taken from a study of T cell changes during pregnancy in multiple sclerosis. The chain employs TRBV2 and TRBJ1-2; D is perhaps TRBD1 (6 bases). This TCR came from a female donor in good health, enrolled as a control in a pregnancy study. The sample here was peripheral blood, taken in the first trimester of pregnancy. This chain's CDR3 is CASRGGQGYGYTF. In nucleotides, the CDR3 is TGTGCCAGCAGGGGGGGGCAGGGCTATGGCTACACCTTC.